Listed here is a single TCR beta chain. Its target is unknown. The data stem from a study of shared clonotypes between healthy human individuals. Notes on the study in general: Generally, estimated richness proved larger in naive subsets than it did in memory subsets. The sampled material consisted only of blood, and tissue repertoires are likely to differ.

The germline V gene has CDR1 SNHLY and CDR2 FYNNEI. V lost 2 bases to trimming and J lost 0 bases, with 10 bases between them. This CDR3 comprises 16 residues. Per the original data handling: ImmunoSEQ sequences covered only the junction and lacked quality scores; filtering therefore differed. Repertoires were generated with immunoSEQ multiplex PCR, while TCRdb's copy carries only in-frame clones and drops some. D and trimming were read from the DNA, whereas the V and J calls and clone size are those reported in that table. The sample yields about 2.4 million clones, 93% seen once. Sequencing was performed on naive CD4+ T cells from PBMCs. Noted subset: CD45RA+ positively selected. The TCR comes from a man aged 18 to 35 in good health. Some clones in this sample may be carry-over from other donors' samples. This chain uses TRBV2 with TRBJ2-2; tentatively, D is TRBD2 (6 bases). The CDR3 DNA is TGTGCCAGCAGTGAACTTTCTAGCGCGAACACCGGGGAGCTGTTTTTT. This encodes CASSELSSANTGELFF. The variable domain in full, completed from reference TRBV2 and TRBJ2-2, reads EPEVTQTPSHQVTQMGQEVILRCVPISNHLYFYWYRQILGQKVEFLVSFYNNEISEKSEIFDDQFSVERPDGSNFTLKIRSTKLEDSAMYFCASSELSSANTGELFFGEGSRLTVL.